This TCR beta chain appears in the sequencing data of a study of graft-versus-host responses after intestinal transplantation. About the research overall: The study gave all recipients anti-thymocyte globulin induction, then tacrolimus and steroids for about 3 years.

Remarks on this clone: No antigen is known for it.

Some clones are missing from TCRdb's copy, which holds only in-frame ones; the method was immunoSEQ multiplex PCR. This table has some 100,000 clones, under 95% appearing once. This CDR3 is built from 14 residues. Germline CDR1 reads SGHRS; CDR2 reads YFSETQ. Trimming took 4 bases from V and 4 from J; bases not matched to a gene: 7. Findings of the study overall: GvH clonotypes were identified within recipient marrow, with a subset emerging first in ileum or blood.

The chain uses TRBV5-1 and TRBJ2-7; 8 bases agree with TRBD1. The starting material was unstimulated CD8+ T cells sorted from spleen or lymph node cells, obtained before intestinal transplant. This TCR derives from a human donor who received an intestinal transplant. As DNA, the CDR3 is TGCGCCAGCAGCGCTGGACAGGGAGATTACGAGCAGTACTTC. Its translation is CASSAGQGDYEQYF.